Below are 27 T cell receptor beta chains sequenced from a single sample in a study of T cell changes during pregnancy in multiple sclerosis. This table comes from immunoSEQ multiplex PCR, and its TCRdb copy is limited to in-frame clones, with some not included. The data show around 79,000 clones, with over 80% seen just once and 0.4% to 0.6% held by the top ten. This specimen consisted of CD4+ T cells from peripheral blood mononuclear cells, obtained in the second trimester of pregnancy. The receptors were gathered from a female donor with multiple sclerosis, enrolled in a pregnancy study.

V is TRBV5-1 and J is TRBJ1-1; 10 nucleotides line up with TRBD1. The V segment lost 2 bases and the J segment 7 bases; nucleotides outside the gene matches: 8. CDR1 and CDR2 from the germline V gene are SGHRS and YFSETQ. The CDR3 runs 15 residues. Here the CDR3 reads CASSFTGQGWIEAFF. CDR3 sequence (DNA): TGCGCCAGCAGCTTTACGGGACAGGGGTGGATTGAAGCTTTCTTT.

The V and J genes are TRBV7-2 and TRBJ2-3; weak D call: TRBD2 (5 bases). V was cut by 4 bases and J by 7 bases, with 18 bases left in between. This CDR3 has 15 amino acids. From germline, CDR1 is SGHTA and CDR2 FQGNSA. CDR3 loop: CASSSDLSTGNTQYF. CDR3 bases: TGTGCCAGCAGCTCGGACTTAAGCACTGGCAATACGCAGTATTTT.

In DNA form, the CDR3 reads TGTGCCAGCTCTCCCCAACATTCTGGAAACACCATATATTTT. Protein product: CASSPQHSGNTIYF. The chain recombines TRBV2 with TRBJ1-3, with D unclear. The CDR3 is 14 amino acids. Trimming removed 8 bases at V and 1 base at J, with 12 bases between. Germline V CDR1 and CDR2: SNHLY, FYNNEI.

This clone was seen once. V is TRBV28 and J is TRBJ2-3, with TRBD2 matching over 12 bases. V lost 3 bases to trimming and J lost 2 bases; unmatched junction nucleotides: 3. The V gene's germline CDR1 is MDHEN and CDR2 SYDVKM. This CDR3 is 16 amino acids long. Here the CDR3 reads CASSFPSGRATDTQYF. Written as DNA, the CDR3 is TGTGCCAGCAGTTTCCCTAGCGGGAGGGCCACAGATACGCAGTATTTT. The whole variable domain, remainder taken from reference TRBV28 and TRBJ2-3, is DVKVTQSSRYLVKRTGEKVFLECVQDMDHENMFWYRQDPGLGLRLIYFSYDVKMKEKGDIPEGYSVSREKKERFSLILESASTNQTSMYLCASSFPSGRATDTQYFGPGTRLTVL.

The chain links TRBV5-8 to TRBJ2-7, with TRBD2 identical over 8 bases. J lost 3 bases, V lost 3 bases, and 8 bases had no gene match. The CDR3 covers 15 residues. In germline, CDR1 is SGHTS, CDR2 YDEGEE. CDR3 region: CASSSGLAVDYEQYF. For the CDR3, the DNA is TGTGCCAGCAGCTCCGGACTAGCTGTAGACTACGAGCAGTACTTC.

The V call is TRBV5-1, the J call TRBJ2-7; a weak D match, TRBD1 (7 bases). Per the germline V gene, CDR1 is SGHRS and CDR2 is YFSETQ. This CDR3 has 15 residues. V shed 2 bases and J shed 4 bases, with 16 bases lying between them. The CDR3 coding sequence is TGCGCCAGCAGCTTACCCCGGGCAGGGGGGTACGAGCAGTACTTC. As protein: CASSLPRAGGYEQYF.

The chain combines TRBV10-2 with TRBJ2-1, with 10 bases identical to TRBD2. This CDR3 region has 16 residues. Germline V gene data show CDR1 as WSHSY and CDR2 as SAAADI. V trimming: 6 bases; J trimming: 4 bases; junction bases outside the gene matches: 9. The CDR3 nucleotides read TGCGCCAGCAGCCAACCGGGACTAGCGTTTTACAATGAGCAGTTCTTC. This gives the protein CASSQPGLAFYNEQFF.

This sequence joins TRBV10-1 and TRBJ1-3; the match to TRBD1 covers 7 bases. CDR1 WNHNN and CDR2 SYGVQD come from the germline V gene (reference sequence). Losses at the gene ends were 6 bases for V and 0 bases for J; bases not matched to a gene: 11. The CDR3 length is 17 residues. CDR3 in amino acids: CASSLGPDRDSGNTIYF. The CDR3 region has the DNA TGCGCCAGCAGCCTCGGGCCAGACAGGGACTCTGGAAACACCATATATTTT.

The J gene is TRBJ2-5, the V gene TRBV18; D possibly corresponds to TRBD2 (5 bases). There are 16 residues in the CDR3. Germline values: CDR1 KGHSH, CDR2 LQKENI. Trimming removed 1 base at V and 4 bases at J, with 16 bases between. CDR3 coding DNA: TGTGCCAGCTCACCACTAGCGAAGTCAGTTGGAGAGACCCAGTACTTC. Protein: CASSPLAKSVGETQYF.

The chain carries TRBV28 and TRBJ2-1; 11 nucleotides match TRBD2. J lost 5 bases, V lost 2 bases, and 14 bases had no gene match. Germline V gene sequence: CDR1 MDHEN, CDR2 SYDVKM. The CDR3 totals 19 residues. The CDR3 DNA reads TGTGCCAGCAGTTTAATCTCCGAACTAGCGGGAGTTTTCCACAATGAGCAGTTCTTC. Its translation: CASSLISELAGVFHNEQFF. Combining the CDR3 with reference TRBV28 and TRBJ2-1 gives the whole variable domain DVKVTQSSRYLVKRTGEKVFLECVQDMDHENMFWYRQDPGLGLRLIYFSYDVKMKEKGDIPEGYSVSREKKERFSLILESASTNQTSMYLCASSLISELAGVFHNEQFFGPGTRLTVL.

The chain couples TRBV6-6 to TRBJ2-3, with 8 bases identical to TRBD1. J gave up 2 bases and V 5 bases, and 6 bases lay outside the gene matches. Germline V gene sequence: CDR1 MNHNY, CDR2 SVGAGI (reference sequence). This CDR3 contains 15 residues. The CDR3 sequence: CASSKQGGATDTQYF. In DNA, the CDR3 is TGTGCCAGCAGTAAACAGGGGGGAGCCACAGATACGCAGTATTTT.

CDR3 region: CASSSPPTGGEAFF. CDR3 coding DNA: TGTGCCAGCAGCTCCCCCCCCACAGGGGGTGAAGCTTTCTTT. The gene calls are TRBV27 and TRBJ1-1, with 8 bases lining up with TRBD1. The CDR3 spans 14 residues. Germline assignment: CDR1 MNHEY and CDR2 SMNVEV (reference sequence). Trimming took 6 bases from V and 7 from J; bases not matched to a gene: 10.

The chain is built from TRBV5-1 and TRBJ2-7; D is possibly TRBD2 (6 bases). Per germline, CDR1 SGHRS and CDR2 YFSETQ. The CDR3 has 12 amino acids. Trimming left V 3 bases short and J 3 bases short, with 7 bases between. The CDR3 bases are TGCGCCAGCAGCTGGGGGGACTACGAGCAGTACTTC. It encodes CASSWGDYEQYF.

The J gene is TRBJ1-1, the V gene TRBV11-3, with D perhaps TRBD1 (5 bases). Germline V gene sequence: CDR1 SGHNT, CDR2 YENEEA. V lost 5 bases to trimming and J lost 8 bases, with 18 bases between them. The CDR3 loop spans 14 amino acids. The CDR3 DNA follows: TGTGCCAGCAGCGCAGACAGCTCTACCGACGAAGCTTTCTTT. This sequence encodes CASSADSSTDEAFF. The complete variable domain, with remaining parts taken from reference TRBV11-3 and TRBJ1-1, reads EAGVVQSPRYKIIEKKQPVAFWCNPISGHNTLYWYLQNLGQGPELLIRYENEEAVDDSQLPKDRFSAERLKGVDSTLKIQPAELGDSAVYLCASSADSSTDEAFFGQGTRLTVV.

The chain is built from TRBV6-6 and TRBJ1-6, with D possibly matching TRBD1 (5 bases). Germline CDR1 reads MNHNY; CDR2 reads SVGAGI (reference sequence). The V end lost 6 bases, the J end lost 9 bases, and 9 bases lay between the germline ends. The CDR3 totals 12 residues. The CDR3 loop is CASRKGSSPLHF. CDR3 DNA sequence: TGTGCCAGCAGGAAGGGGTCTTCACCCCTCCACTTT.

The chain joins TRBV7-3 to TRBJ2-7; 8 bases map to TRBD1. CDR3 length: 16 residues. V was clipped by 2 bases and J by 6 bases; unmatched bases: 12. Germline values: CDR1 SGHTA, CDR2 FQGTGA. CDR3 region: CASSLGGLRTGSEQYF. CDR3 nucleotide sequence: TGTGCCAGCAGCTTAGGCGGTCTGCGGACAGGGAGCGAGCAGTACTTC.

The chain recombines TRBV19 with TRBJ1-6, with 9 nucleotides matching TRBD1. Germline assignment: CDR1 LNHDA and CDR2 SQIVND (reference sequence). After removal of 6 bases from V and 7 bases from J, the junction contained 4 bases not matched to a gene. The CDR3 is 14 amino acids. The CDR3 protein is CASSGQGPNSPLHF. DNA of the CDR3: TGTGCCAGTAGCGGACAGGGGCCAAATTCACCCCTCCACTTT. Variable domain in full (rest from reference TRBV19 and TRBJ1-6): DGGITQSPKYLFRKEGQNVTLSCEQNLNHDAMYWYRQDPGQGLRLIYYSQIVNDFQKGDIAEGYSVSREKKESFPLTVTSAQKNPTAFYLCASSGQGPNSPLHFGNGTRLTVT.

This clone was recorded only once. The V and J genes are TRBV29-1 and TRBJ1-2, with D perhaps TRBD1 (6 bases). Germline-derived CDR1 and CDR2 are SQVTM and ANQGSEA. This CDR3 comprises 13 residues. Trimming cost V 7 bases and J 8 bases, with 20 bases left between them. The CDR3 spells CSATTGFPRGYTF. CDR3 sequence (DNA): TGCAGCGCCACAACAGGGTTCCCCCGGGGCTACACCTTC.

This clone came up a few times. V gene TRBV7-2 combines with J gene TRBJ1-1; 8 nucleotides align to TRBD1. V dropped 2 bases and J dropped 8; count of bases not matched to a gene: 4. Germline CDR1 SGHTA, CDR2 FQGNSA. CDR3 length: 13 residues. The CDR3 DNA reads TGTGCCAGCAGCTTACAGGGGGCTAGCGAAGCTTTCTTT. Protein: CASSLQGASEAFF.

The V gene is TRBV10-1, the J gene TRBJ1-2, with D possibly TRBD1 on 5 matching bases. The V gene's germline CDR1 is WNHNN and CDR2 SYGVQD (reference sequence). The ends were cut back, 5 bases at V and 2 bases at J, with 12 bases in the middle. CDR3 size: 14 residues. CDR3 protein: CASSSEGENYGYTF. DNA for the CDR3: TGCGCCAGCAGTAGTGAAGGGGAAAACTATGGCTACACCTTC.

V is TRBV15 and J is TRBJ1-5, with a tentative D call TRBD1 (6 bases). The V gene lost 2 bases and the J gene lost 2 bases, with 7 bases spanning the gap. CDR3 size: 14 residues. CDR1 is LNHNV, CDR2 YYDKDF, per germline (reference sequence). The CDR3 sequence: CATSRSGGNQPQHF. The CDR3, as DNA: TGTGCCACCAGCAGATCAGGGGGCAATCAGCCCCAGCATTTT.

The chain is built from TRBV9 and TRBJ2-3; D unresolved. Looked up from germline, CDR1 is SGDLS and CDR2 is YYNGEE. The CDR3 loop spans 13 amino acids. Trimming cost V 0 bases and J 4 bases, with 6 bases left between them. The CDR3 reads CASSVVVADTQYF. The CDR3 DNA sequence: TGTGCCAGCAGCGTAGTAGTGGCAGATACGCAGTATTTT.

This chain connects TRBV2 to TRBJ1-2; tentatively, D is TRBD1 (5 bases). V was pared by 2 bases and J by 14 bases, with 15 bases between. Per the germline V gene, CDR1 is SNHLY and CDR2 is FYNNEI. The CDR3 length is 12 residues. In DNA form, the CDR3 reads TGTGCCAGCAGTGAATTAGGCCAGGGAAGTACCTTC. This translates into CASSELGQGSTF.

This clone showed up just a few times. The V gene is TRBV20-1, the J gene TRBJ2-7; TRBD1 aligns across 7 bases. The V gene end was trimmed by 4 bases and the J gene end by 7 bases; junction bases not matched to a gene: 1. This CDR3 contains 10 residues. CDR1 is DFQATT, CDR2 SNEGSKA, per germline (reference sequence). The CDR3 region has the DNA TGCAGTGCTACGGACAGGGAGCAGTACTTC. It encodes CSATDREQYF.

The table lists this clone with a count of one. The V call is TRBV5-4, the J call TRBJ1-2; 12 nucleotides align to TRBD1. This CDR3 comprises 15 residues. The V segment lost 4 bases and the J segment 4 bases; nucleotides outside the gene matches: 5. Germline CDR1 and CDR2: SGHNT and YYREEE (reference sequence). DNA of the CDR3: TGTGCCAGCAGCAGGGGACAGGGGGCTACCTATGGCTACACCTTC. It specifies CASSRGQGATYGYTF.

J is TRBJ2-1 and V is TRBV27; 13 bases fit TRBD2. V shed 5 bases and J 5 bases; nucleotides not matched to a gene: 3. This CDR3 has 15 residues. Germline V CDR1 and CDR2: MNHEY, SMNVEV (reference sequence). In nucleotides, the CDR3 is TGTGCCAGCAGTAAGGGGACTAGCGGGAACAATGAGCAGTTCTTC. Translation gives CASSKGTSGNNEQFF.

The chain uses TRBV29-1 and TRBJ2-5; 7 positions match TRBD2. V was clipped by 7 bases and J by 2 bases; unmatched bases: 13. The CDR3 sequence is 15 residues long. Per the germline V gene, CDR1 is SQVTM and CDR2 is ANQGSEA. In nucleotides, the CDR3 is TGCAGCGCCTCGGGAGGCGGGAGAGGGCAAGAGACCCAGTACTTC. It is translated as CSASGGGRGQETQYF. The whole variable domain, filled in from reference TRBV29-1 and TRBJ2-5, reads SAVISQKPSRDICQRGTSLTIQCQVDSQVTMMFWYRQQPGQSLTLIATANQGSEATYESGFVIDKFPISRPNLTFSTLTVSNMSPEDSSIYLCSASGGGRGQETQYFGPGTRLLVL.